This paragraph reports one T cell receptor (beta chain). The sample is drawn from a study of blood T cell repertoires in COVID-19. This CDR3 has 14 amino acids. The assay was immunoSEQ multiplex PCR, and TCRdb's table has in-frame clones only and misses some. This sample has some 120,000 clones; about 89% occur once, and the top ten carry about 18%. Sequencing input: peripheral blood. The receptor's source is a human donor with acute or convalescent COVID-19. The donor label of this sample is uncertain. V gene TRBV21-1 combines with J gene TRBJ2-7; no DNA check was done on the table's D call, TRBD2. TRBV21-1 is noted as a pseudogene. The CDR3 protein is CASSNREGQYEQYF. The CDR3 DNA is TGTGCCAGCAGCAATCGGGAGGGCCAGTACGAGCAGTACTTC.